There are many counts of the clone carrying this T cell receptor (beta chain). Researchers made TCR beta libraries by using iRepertoire HTBI primers and running Arm-PCR on CDR3 regions. TCRdb analysed the multiplex PCR reads with MiXCR anew, one entry per CDR3 protein. The sample yields over 500,000 distinct CDR3 sequences, 16% seen once. This sample stems from a study of regulatory T cells in long-lasting Graves disease. Germline values: CDR1 GTSNPN, CDR2 SVGIG (reference sequence). CDR3 size: 13 residues. V was clipped by 0 bases and J by 3 bases, with 8 bases between them. Time point in this sample: newly diagnosed GD, antithyroid drugs for less than 3 months. Isolated PBMC RNA provided the starting material for the TCR library. The patients were enrolled through endocrinology in Xi'an, China. The same specimen was also included in a second study, on T cells in Graves' hyperthyroidism and ophthalmopathy. Per that study: Lactation, pregnancy, other autoimmune disease or uncontrolled infection excluded patients.

The rearrangement joins TRBV30 to TRBJ1-1; possibly TRBD1 for D (5 bases). This TCR came from a woman younger than 45 with Graves disease. Sequenced here: peripheral blood mononuclear cells (PBMCs), sampled at new diagnosis, from a patient treated with antithyroid drugs. The CDR3 DNA reads TGTGCCTGGAGTGTACGGGGGTACACTGAAGCTTTCTTT. It codes for CAWSVRGYTEAFF.